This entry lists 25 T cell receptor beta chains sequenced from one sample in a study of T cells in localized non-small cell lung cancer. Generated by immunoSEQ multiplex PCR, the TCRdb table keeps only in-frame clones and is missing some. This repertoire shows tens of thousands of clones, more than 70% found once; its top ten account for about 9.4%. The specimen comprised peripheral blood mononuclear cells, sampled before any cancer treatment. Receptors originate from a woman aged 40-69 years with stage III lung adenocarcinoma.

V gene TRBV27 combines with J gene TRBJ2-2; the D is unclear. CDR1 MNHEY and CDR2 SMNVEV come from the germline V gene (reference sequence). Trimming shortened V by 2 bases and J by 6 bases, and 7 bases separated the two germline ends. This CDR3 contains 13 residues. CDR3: CASSLGWAGELFF. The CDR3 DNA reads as TGTGCCAGCAGTTTAGGGTGGGCCGGGGAGCTGTTTTTT.

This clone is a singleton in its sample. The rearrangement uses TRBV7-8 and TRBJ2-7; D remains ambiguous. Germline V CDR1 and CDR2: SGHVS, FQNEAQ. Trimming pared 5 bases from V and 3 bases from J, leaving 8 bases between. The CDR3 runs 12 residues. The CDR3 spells CASSMHLYEQYF. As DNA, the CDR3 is TGTGCCAGCAGCATGCATCTCTACGAGCAGTACTTC. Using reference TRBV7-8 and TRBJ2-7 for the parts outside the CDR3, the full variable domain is GAGVSQSPRYKVAKRGQDVALRCDPISGHVSLFWYQQALGQGPEFLTYFQNEAQLDKSGLPSDRFFAERPEGSVSTLKIQRTQQEDSAVYLCASSMHLYEQYFGPGTRLTVT.

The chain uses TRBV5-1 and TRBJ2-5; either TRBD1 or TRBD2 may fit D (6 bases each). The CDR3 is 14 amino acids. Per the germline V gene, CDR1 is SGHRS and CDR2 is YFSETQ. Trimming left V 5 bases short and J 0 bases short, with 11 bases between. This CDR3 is CASRWGAYQETQYF. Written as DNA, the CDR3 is TGCGCCAGCAGGTGGGGGGCCTACCAAGAGACCCAGTACTTC.

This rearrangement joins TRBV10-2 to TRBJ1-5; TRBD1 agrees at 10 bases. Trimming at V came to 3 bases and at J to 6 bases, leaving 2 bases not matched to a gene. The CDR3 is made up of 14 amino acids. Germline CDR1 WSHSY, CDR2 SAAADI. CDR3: CASSDDRGLQPQHF. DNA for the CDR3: TGCGCCAGCAGTGACGACAGGGGGCTTCAGCCCCAGCATTTT.

The CDR3 spells CATKDPTYEQYF. In nucleotides, the CDR3 is TGTGCCACGAAGGACCCGACCTACGAGCAGTACTTC. The chain carries TRBV6-1 and TRBJ2-7; D uncertain. The V end lost 10 bases, the J end lost 2 bases, and 12 bases lay between the germline ends. This CDR3 contains 12 residues. The germline V gene has CDR1 MNHNS and CDR2 SASEGT.

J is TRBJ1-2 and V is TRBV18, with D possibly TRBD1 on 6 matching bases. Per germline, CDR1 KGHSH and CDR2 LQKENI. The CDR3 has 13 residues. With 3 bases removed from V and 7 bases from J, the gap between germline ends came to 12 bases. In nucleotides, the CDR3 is TGTGCCAGCTCACCCCGGACAGCCTCTGGCTACACCTTC. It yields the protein CASSPRTASGYTF.

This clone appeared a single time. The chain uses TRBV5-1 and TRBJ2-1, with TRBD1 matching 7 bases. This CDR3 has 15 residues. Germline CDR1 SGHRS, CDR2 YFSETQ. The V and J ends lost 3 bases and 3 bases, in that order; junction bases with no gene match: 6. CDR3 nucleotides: TGCGCCAGCAGCTCCCAGGGGGTGGGCTACAATGAGCAGTTCTTC. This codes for CASSSQGVGYNEQFF.

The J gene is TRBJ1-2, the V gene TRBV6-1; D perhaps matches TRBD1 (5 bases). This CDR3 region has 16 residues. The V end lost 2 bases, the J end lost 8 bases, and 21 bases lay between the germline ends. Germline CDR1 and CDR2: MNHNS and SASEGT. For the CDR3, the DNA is TGTGCCAGCAGTGAAAGGGTGTGGGGCAGGGCAGACGGCTACACCTTC. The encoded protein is CASSERVWGRADGYTF.

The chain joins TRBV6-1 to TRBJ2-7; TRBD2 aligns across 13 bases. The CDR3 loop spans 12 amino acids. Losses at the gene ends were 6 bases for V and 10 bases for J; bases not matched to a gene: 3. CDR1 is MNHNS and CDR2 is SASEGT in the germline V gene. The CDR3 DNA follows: TGTGCCAGCAGCGGACTAGCGGGGGCCCAGTACTTC. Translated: CASSGLAGAQYF.

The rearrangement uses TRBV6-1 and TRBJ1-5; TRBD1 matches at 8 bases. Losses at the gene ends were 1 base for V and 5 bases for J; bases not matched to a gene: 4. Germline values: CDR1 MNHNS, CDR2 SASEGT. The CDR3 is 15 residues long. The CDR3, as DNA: TGTGCCAGCAGTGAAGGGACAGGGTGGCATCAGCCCCAGCATTTT. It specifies CASSEGTGWHQPQHF.

CDR3 nucleotides: TGTGCCAGCAGCACAGGGGGGAGAGGGGAGCTGTTTTTT. Protein sequence: CASSTGGRGELFF. This chain links TRBV2 with TRBJ2-2, with 8 nucleotides matching TRBD1. V lost 6 bases to trimming and J lost 8 bases; unmatched junction nucleotides: 5. The CDR3 spans 13 residues. The germline V gene has CDR1 SNHLY and CDR2 FYNNEI.

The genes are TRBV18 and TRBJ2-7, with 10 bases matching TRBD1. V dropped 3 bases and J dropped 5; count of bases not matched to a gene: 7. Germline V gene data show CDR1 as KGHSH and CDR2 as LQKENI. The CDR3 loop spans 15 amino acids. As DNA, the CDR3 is TGTGCCAGCTCACCGCCGACAGGGGGCGAAGACGAGCAGTACTTC. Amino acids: CASSPPTGGEDEQYF.

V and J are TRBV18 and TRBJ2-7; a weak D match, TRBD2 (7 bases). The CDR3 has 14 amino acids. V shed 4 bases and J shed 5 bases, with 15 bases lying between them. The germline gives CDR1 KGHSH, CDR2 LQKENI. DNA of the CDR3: TGTGCCAGCTCACTCAACAGGGCGGGGGACGAGCAGTACTTC. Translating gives CASSLNRAGDEQYF.

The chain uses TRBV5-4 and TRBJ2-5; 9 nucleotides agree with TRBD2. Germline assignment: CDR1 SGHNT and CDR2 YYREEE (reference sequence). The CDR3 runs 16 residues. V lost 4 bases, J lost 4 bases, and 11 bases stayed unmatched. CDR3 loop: CASSLAGPGGRETQYF. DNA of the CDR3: TGTGCCAGCAGCCTAGCGGGACCGGGGGGGAGAGAGACCCAGTACTTC.

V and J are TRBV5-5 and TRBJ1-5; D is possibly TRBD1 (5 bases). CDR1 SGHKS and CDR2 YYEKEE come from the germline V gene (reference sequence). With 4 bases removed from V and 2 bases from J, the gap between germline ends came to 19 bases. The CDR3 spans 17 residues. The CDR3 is CASSPHPSKGRNQPQHF. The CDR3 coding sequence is TGTGCCAGCAGCCCTCATCCTTCAAAGGGACGCAATCAGCCCCAGCATTTT.

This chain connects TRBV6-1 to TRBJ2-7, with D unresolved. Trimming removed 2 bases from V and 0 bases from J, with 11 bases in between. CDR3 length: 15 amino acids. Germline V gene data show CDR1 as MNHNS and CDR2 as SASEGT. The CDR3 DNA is TGTGCCAGCAGTGAATCTAACTTAAGCTCCTACGAGCAGTACTTC. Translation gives CASSESNLSSYEQYF.

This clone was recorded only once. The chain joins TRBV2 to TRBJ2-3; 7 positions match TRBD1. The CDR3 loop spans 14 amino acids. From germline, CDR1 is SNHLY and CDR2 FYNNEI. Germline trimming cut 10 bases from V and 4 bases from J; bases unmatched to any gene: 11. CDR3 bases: TGTGCCACCTTTCCAGGGGGAATTTCAGATACGCAGTATTTT. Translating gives CATFPGGISDTQYF. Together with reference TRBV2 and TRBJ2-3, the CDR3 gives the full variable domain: EPEVTQTPSHQVTQMGQEVILRCVPISNHLYFYWYRQILGQKVEFLVSFYNNEISEKSEIFDDQFSVERPDGSNFTLKIRSTKLEDSAMYFCATFPGGISDTQYFGPGTRLTVL.

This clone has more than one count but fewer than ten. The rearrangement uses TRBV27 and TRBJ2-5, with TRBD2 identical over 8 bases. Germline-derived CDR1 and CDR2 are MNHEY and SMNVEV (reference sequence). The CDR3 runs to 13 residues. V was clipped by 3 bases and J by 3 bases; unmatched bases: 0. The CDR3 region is CASSFSGKETQYF. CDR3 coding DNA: TGTGCCAGCAGTTTTAGCGGGAAAGAGACCCAGTACTTC.

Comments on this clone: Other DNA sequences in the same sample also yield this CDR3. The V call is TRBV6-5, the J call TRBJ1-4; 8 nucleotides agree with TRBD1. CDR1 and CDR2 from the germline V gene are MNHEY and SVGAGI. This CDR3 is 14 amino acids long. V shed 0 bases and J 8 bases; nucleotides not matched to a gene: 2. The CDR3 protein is CASSYSDRVEKLFF. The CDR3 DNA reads TGTGCCAGCAGTTACTCGGACAGGGTCGAAAAACTGTTTTTT.

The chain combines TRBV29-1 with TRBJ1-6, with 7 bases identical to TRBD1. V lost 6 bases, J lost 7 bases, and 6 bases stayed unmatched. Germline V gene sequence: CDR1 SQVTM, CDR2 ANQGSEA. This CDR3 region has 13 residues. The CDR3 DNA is TGCAGCGTACCCGGGACAGAAAATTCACCCCTCCACTTT. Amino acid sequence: CSVPGTENSPLHF. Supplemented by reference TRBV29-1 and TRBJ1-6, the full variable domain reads SAVISQKPSRDICQRGTSLTIQCQVDSQVTMMFWYRQQPGQSLTLIATANQGSEATYESGFVIDKFPISRPNLTFSTLTVSNMSPEDSSIYLCSVPGTENSPLHFGNGTRLTVT.

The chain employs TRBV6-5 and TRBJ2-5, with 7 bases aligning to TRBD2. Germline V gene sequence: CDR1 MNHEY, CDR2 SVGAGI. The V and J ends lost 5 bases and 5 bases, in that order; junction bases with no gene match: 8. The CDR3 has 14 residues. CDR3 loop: CASSETSLGETQYF. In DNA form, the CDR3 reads TGTGCCAGCAGTGAGACTAGCCTGGGGGAGACCCAGTACTTC.

CDR3 loop: CASSLEAGGTEDTQYF. The CDR3 DNA is TGCGCCAGCAGCTTGGAGGCAGGGGGCACAGAAGATACGCAGTATTTT. The gene calls are TRBV5-1 and TRBJ2-3, with TRBD1 identical over 8 bases. V lost 0 bases, J lost 5 bases, and 8 bases stayed unmatched. CDR1 and CDR2 from the germline V gene are SGHRS and YFSETQ. This CDR3 contains 16 residues.

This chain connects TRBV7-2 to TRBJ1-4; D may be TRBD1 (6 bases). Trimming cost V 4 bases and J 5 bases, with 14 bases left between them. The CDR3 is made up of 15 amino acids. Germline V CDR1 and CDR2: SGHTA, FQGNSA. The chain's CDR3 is CASSSSGTRNEKLFF. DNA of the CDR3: TGTGCCAGCAGCTCATCCGGGACAAGAAATGAAAAACTGTTTTTT.

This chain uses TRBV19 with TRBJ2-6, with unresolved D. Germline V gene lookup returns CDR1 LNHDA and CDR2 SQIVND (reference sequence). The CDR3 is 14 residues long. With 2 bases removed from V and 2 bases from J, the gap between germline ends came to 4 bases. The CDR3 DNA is TGTGCCAGTAGTATAAGCGCTGGGGCCAACGTCCTGACTTTC. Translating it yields CASSISAGANVLTF.

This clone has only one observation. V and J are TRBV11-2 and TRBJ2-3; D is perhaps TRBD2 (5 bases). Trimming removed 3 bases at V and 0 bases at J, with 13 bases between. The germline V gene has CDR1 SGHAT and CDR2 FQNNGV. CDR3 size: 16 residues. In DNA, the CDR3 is TGTGCCAGCAGCTTCCGGCGGACTGCGAGCACAGATACGCAGTATTTT. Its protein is CASSFRRTASTDTQYF.